Each of the 7 T cell receptor beta chains below was sequenced from the same sample in a study of T cell repertoires in cytomegalovirus infection. For these receptors, no antigen is known. MiXCR, run by TCRdb on the reads, gives a single entry per CDR3 protein. The top ten clones hold over 12% of a sample with about a million distinct CDR3 sequences, around 30% of them seen once. Sequencing used cultured CD8+ T cells from PBMCs, obtained from culture after CMV antigen stimulation. The receptors here all came from a human donor in good health (CMV status not recorded). Some clones in this sample may be carry-over from other donors' samples.

This clonotype was seen ten or more times. V is TRBV7-2 and J is TRBJ2-3; no definite D call. This CDR3 region has 15 residues. CDR1 SGHTA and CDR2 FQGNSA come from the germline V gene. V was cut by 3 bases and J by 0 bases, with 10 bases left in between. The CDR3 region has the DNA TGTGCCAGCAGCTTGAACTACTTAAGCACAGATACGCAGTATTTT. Translating it yields CASSLNYLSTDTQYF.

J is TRBJ2-6 and V is TRBV28; maybe TRBD1 (5 bases). Trimming cost V 5 bases and J 3 bases, with 8 bases left between them. Germline V gene lookup returns CDR1 MDHEN and CDR2 SYDVKM. The CDR3 runs to 14 residues. The CDR3 region has the DNA TGTGCCAGCAGTGCCAGGGATGGGGCCAACGTCCTGACTTTC. The encoded protein is CASSARDGANVLTF.

This clonotype came up a few times. This chain links TRBV5-4 with TRBJ1-2; D is ambiguous. This CDR3 has 13 residues. From germline, CDR1 is SGHNT and CDR2 YYREEE (reference sequence). V dropped 2 bases and J dropped 9 bases, with 14 bases sitting between them. The CDR3: CASSFRGTARYTF. The CDR3 DNA sequence: TGTGCCAGCAGCTTTCGAGGCACTGCACGCTACACCTTC.

The chain links TRBV2 to TRBJ1-6; D is ambiguous. Germline-derived CDR1 and CDR2 are SNHLY and FYNNEI. V was trimmed by 10 bases and J by 6 bases, leaving 16 bases between them. The CDR3 extends over 14 amino acids. CDR3 DNA: TGTGCCATCGAGGGAGGGCAGAGTAATTCACCCCTCCACTTT. It specifies CAIEGGQSNSPLHF.

The chain combines TRBV28 with TRBJ1-3; tentatively, D is TRBD1 (5 bases). The CDR3 spans 15 residues. Germline values: CDR1 MDHEN, CDR2 SYDVKM. V lost 6 bases and J lost 0, with 12 bases in between. This CDR3 reads CASRLLGGSGNTIYF. The CDR3 region has the DNA TGTGCCAGCAGACTCCTCGGGGGCTCTGGAAACACCATATATTTT.

This clonotype was counted many times. The gene calls are TRBV7-2 and TRBJ1-1; D remains ambiguous. The CDR3 is made up of 12 amino acids. The germline V gene has CDR1 SGHTA and CDR2 FQGNSA. Trimming took off 4 bases at V and 7 bases at J, with 10 bases between the two ends. This CDR3 reads CASSSRLDEAFF. The CDR3 DNA sequence: TGTGCCAGCAGCTCCCGACTGGATGAAGCTTTCTTT.

V is TRBV6-1 and J is TRBJ2-7; a weak D match, TRBD2 (6 bases). The CDR3 sequence is 12 residues long. Trimming pared 2 bases from V and 6 bases from J, leaving 8 bases between. CDR1 and CDR2 from the germline V gene are MNHNS and SASEGT. For the CDR3, the DNA is TGTGCCAGCAGTGAAACGGGGGTCGAGCAGTACTTC. It is translated as CASSETGVEQYF.